This record covers a single T cell receptor beta chain. Antigen: not known. Quantitative 5'-RACE was performed with molecular barcodes, and it yielded the TCR beta libraries. Via MiXCR, TCRdb re-called the 5' RACE reads, giving one row per CDR3 protein. The table shows 150,000 or so distinct CDR3 sequences, with approximately 10% occurring only once. These data are taken from a study of CD8 T cells in ankylosing spondylitis. The CDR3 length is 12 residues. CDR1 is DFQATT and CDR2 is SNEGSKA in the germline V gene (reference sequence). Trimming shortened V by 3 bases and J by 2 bases, and 7 bases separated the two germline ends. Study-level findings and limits: Clones linked to disease were reported to show significant enrichment in matched ankylosing spondylitis synovial fluid. Disease-linked clones bore a CD8+ phenotype, appearing relatively rarely in peripheral blood. Among TCR beta sequences, a motif of eight highly homologous variants appeared characteristic of ankylosing spondylitis blood.

The sequence derives from a male donor with ankylosing spondylitis or in good health (not recorded which). The V call is TRBV20-1, the J call TRBJ2-5; D might be TRBD1 or TRBD2, each matching 5 bases. Sequencing was performed on blood, either unsorted or a sorted T cell fraction (not recorded which). CDR3 DNA sequence: TGCAGTGCTAGGGGGGAGCAAGAGACCCAGTACTTC. Translated, it gives CSARGEQETQYF.